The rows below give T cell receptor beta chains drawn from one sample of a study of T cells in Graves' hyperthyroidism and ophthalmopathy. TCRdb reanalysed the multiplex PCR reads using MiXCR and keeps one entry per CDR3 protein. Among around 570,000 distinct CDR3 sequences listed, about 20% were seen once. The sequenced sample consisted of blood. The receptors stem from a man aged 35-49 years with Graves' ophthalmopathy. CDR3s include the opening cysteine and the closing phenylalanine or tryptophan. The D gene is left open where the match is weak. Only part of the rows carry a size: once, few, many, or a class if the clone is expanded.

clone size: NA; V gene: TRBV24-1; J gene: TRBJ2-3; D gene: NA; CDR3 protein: CATSDRTIPSTDTQYF; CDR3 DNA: TGTGCCACCAGTGATCGGACTATCCCTAGCACAGATACGCAGTATTTT
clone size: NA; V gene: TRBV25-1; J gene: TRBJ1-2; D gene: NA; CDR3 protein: CASSEWGDYGYTF; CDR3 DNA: TGTGCCAGCAGTGAATGGGGGGACTATGGCTACACCTTC
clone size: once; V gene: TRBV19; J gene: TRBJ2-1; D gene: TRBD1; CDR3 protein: CASSIRGTGTGEQFF; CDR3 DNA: TGTGCCAGTAGTATCCGTGGGACAGGGACTGGTGAGCAGTTCTTC
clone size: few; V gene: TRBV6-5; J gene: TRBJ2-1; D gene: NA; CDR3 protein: CASSSRISGSYNEQFF; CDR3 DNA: TGTGCCAGCAGTTCCAGGATATCTGGCTCCTACAATGAGCAGTTCTTC
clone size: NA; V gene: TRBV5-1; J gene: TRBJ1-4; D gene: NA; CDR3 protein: CASSLTGTLNEKLFF; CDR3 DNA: TGCGCCAGCAGCTTGACTGGGACATTGAATGAAAAACTGTTTTTT
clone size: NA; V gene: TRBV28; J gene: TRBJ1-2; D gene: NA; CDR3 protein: CASSLAPQRGGAGRVYGYTF; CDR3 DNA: TGTGCCAGCAGTTTGGCCCCCCAACGGGGGGGGGCGGGGCGGGTCTATGGCTACACCTTC
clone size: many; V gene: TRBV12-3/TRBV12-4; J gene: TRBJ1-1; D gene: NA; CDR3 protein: CASSLTSANTEAFF; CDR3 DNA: TGTGCCAGCAGTTTAACGTCAGCGAACACTGAAGCTTTCTTT
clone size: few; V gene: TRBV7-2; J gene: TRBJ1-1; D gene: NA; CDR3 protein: CASSITGRMNTEAFF; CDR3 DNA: TGTGCCAGCAGCATAACGGGACGGATGAACACTGAAGCTTTCTTT
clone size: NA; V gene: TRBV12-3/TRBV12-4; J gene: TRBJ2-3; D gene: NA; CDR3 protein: CASSLAGSTQYF; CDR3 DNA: TGTGCCAGCAGTTTGGCGGGGAGTACGCAGTATTTT
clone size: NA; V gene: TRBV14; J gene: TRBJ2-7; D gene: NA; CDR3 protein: CASSQVRDRIYEQYF; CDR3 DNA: TGTGCCAGCAGCCAAGTTCGAGACAGGATCTACGAGCAGTACTTC
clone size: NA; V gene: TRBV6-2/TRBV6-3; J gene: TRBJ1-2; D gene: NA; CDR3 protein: CASRPEGGRGYTF; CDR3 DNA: TGTGCCAGCAGACCTGAAGGAGGGCGCGGCTACACCTTC
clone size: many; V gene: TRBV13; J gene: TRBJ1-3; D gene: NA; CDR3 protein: CASSLGGNTIYF; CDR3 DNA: TGTGCCAGCAGCTTAGGGGGAAACACCATATATTTT
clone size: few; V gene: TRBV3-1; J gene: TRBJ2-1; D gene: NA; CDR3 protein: CASSLQAQGGNEQFF; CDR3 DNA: TGTGCCAGCAGCCTCCAAGCACAGGGTGGGAATGAGCAGTTCTTC
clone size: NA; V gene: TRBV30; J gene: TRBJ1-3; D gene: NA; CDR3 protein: CAWSIGTLGNTIYF; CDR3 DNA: TGTGCCTGGAGTATTGGGACACTAGGAAACACCATATATTTT
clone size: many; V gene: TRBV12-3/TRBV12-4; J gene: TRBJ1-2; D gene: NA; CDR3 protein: CASSPEQFYGYTF; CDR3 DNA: TGTGCCAGCAGCCCCGAGCAGTTCTATGGCTACACCTTC
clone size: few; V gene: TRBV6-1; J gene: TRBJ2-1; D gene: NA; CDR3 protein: CASSGGWRMNEQFF; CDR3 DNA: TGTGCCAGCAGTGGAGGCTGGCGGATGAATGAGCAGTTCTTC
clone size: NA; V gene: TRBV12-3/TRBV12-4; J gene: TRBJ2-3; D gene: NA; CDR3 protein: CASSPERAADTQYF; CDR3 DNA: TGTGCCAGCAGTCCAGAGAGGGCCGCAGATACGCAGTATTTT
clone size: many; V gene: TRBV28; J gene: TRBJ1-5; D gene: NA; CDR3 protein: CASSHGQFNQPQHF; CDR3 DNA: TGTGCCAGCAGTCACGGACAGTTCAATCAGCCCCAGCATTTT
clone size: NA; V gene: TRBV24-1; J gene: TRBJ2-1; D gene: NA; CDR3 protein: CATSDFNKGGEQFF; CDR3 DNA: TGTGCCACCAGTGATTTTAACAAGGGGGGGGAGCAGTTCTTC
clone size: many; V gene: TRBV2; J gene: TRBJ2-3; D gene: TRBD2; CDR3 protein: CASSRTRATDTQYF; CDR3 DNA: TGTGCCAGCAGTAGGACTAGAGCCACAGATACGCAGTATTTT
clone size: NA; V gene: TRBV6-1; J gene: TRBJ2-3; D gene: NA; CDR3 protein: CAVLSPADTQYF; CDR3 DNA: TGTGCCGTCCTGAGCCCCGCAGATACGCAGTATTTT
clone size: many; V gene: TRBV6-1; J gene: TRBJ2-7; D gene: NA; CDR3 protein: CATSTKGRGIEQYF; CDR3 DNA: TGTGCCACCTCCACCAAGGGGAGGGGGATCGAGCAGTACTTC
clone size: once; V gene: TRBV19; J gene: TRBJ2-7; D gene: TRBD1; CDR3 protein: CASSSSPPGQGAGEQYF; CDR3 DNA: TGTGCCAGTAGTTCCTCTCCCCCGGGACAGGGGGCAGGCGAGCAGTACTTC
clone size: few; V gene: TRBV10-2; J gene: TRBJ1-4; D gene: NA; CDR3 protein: CASSDSGQRNEKLFF; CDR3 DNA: TGCGCCAGCAGTGACTCCGGCCAGCGAAATGAAAAACTGTTTTTT
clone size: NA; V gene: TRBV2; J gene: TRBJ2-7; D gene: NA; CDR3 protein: CASSGLGEQYF; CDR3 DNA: TGTGCCAGCAGTGGGTTGGGCGAGCAGTACTTC
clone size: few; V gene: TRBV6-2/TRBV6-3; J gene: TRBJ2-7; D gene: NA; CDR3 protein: CASSYPGTYSYEQYF; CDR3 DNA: TGTGCCAGCAGTTATCCCGGGACATACTCCTACGAGCAGTACTTC
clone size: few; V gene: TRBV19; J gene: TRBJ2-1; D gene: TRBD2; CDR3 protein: CASSGRAVHEQFF; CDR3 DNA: TGTGCCAGTAGCGGGAGGGCCGTACATGAGCAGTTCTTC
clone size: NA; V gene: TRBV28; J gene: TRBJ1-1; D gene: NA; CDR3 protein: CASSPHVLGANTEAFF; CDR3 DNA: TGTGCCAGCAGTCCACACGTTTTGGGGGCGAACACTGAAGCTTTCTTT
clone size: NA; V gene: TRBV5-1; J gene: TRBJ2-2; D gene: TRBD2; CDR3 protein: CASSGTGLAGSLTGELFF; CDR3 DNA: TGTGCCAGCAGCGGCACGGGACTAGCGGGGTCACTCACCGGGGAGCTGTTTTTT
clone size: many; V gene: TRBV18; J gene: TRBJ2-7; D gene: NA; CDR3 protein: CASSPGDMREQYF; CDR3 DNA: TGTGCCAGCTCACCAGGGGACATGAGAGAGCAGTACTTC
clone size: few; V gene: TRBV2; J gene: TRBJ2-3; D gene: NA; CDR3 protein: CASSEEEDSSTDTQYF; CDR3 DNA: TGTGCCAGCAGTGAAGAGGAGGATTCTAGCACAGATACGCAGTATTTT
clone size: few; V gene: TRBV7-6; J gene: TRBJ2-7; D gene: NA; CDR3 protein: CASSKRDLGEQYF; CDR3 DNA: TGTGCCAGCAGCAAAAGGGACCTGGGAGAGCAGTACTTC
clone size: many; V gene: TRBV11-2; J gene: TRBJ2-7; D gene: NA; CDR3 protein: CASLGVRGYEQYF; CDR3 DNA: TGTGCCAGCCTAGGGGTCAGAGGCTACGAGCAGTACTTC
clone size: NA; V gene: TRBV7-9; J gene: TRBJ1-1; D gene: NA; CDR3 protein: CASSLGPTGAFF; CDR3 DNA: TGTGCCAGCAGCTTAGGGCCCACTGGCGCTTTCTTT
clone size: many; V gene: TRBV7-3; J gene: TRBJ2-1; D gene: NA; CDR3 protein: CASSLGGQGPYNEQFF; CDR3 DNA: TGTGCCAGCAGCTTAGGGGGTCAGGGACCCTACAATGAGCAGTTCTTC
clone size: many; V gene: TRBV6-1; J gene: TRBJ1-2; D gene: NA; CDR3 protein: CASFSNYGYTF; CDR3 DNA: TGTGCCAGCTTCAGTAACTATGGCTACACCTTC
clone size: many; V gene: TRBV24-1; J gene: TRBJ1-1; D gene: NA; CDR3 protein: CATSRDSVNTEAFF; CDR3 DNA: TGTGCCACCAGCCGGGACTCTGTGAACACTGAAGCTTTCTTT
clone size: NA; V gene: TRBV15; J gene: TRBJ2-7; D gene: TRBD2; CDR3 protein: CATSRELAGAYEQYF; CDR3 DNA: TGTGCCACCAGCAGAGAACTAGCGGGAGCCTACGAGCAGTACTTC
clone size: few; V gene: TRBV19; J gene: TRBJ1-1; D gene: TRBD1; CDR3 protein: CASSRIPTSSGGRTEAFF; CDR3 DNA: TGTGCCAGTAGCCGAATCCCCACGTCCTCAGGGGGCAGGACTGAAGCTTTCTTT
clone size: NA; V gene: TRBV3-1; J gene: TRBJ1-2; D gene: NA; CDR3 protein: CASSQEQGYYGYTF; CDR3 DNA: TGTGCCAGCAGCCAAGAACAGGGATACTATGGCTACACCTTC
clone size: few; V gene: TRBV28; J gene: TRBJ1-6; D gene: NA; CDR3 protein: CASKLTYNSPLHF; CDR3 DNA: TGTGCCAGCAAGTTGACCTATAATTCACCCCTCCACTTT
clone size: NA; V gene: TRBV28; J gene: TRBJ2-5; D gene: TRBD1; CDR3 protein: CASSPMGQGTETQYF; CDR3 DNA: TGTGCCAGCAGTCCCATGGGACAGGGGACGGAGACCCAGTACTTC
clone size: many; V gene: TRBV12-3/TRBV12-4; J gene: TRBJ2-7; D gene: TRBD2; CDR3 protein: CASLAGDVTYEQYF; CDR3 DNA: TGTGCCAGCCTAGCGGGCGACGTTACCTACGAGCAGTACTTC
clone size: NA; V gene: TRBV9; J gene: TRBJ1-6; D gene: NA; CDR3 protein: CASSVQVASNSPLHF; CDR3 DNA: TGTGCCAGCAGCGTACAGGTAGCAAGTAATTCACCCCTCCACTTT
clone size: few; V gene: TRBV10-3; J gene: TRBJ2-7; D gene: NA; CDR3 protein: CAISEGGTRIYEQYF; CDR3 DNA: TGTGCCATCAGTGAGGGCGGGACTCGAATCTACGAGCAGTACTTC